The 25 T cell receptor beta chains reported below all come from one sample, sequenced in a study of CD8+ T cells in alopecia areata (dated by TCRdb to about 2018). The library was built by means of the immunoSEQ multiplex PCR assay. To provide template for TCR sequencing, every sample had RNA extracted and reverse transcribed into cDNA. Held by TCRdb, this immuneACCESS table contains in-frame sequences only and omits some clones. Under half of the omission traces to an unresolved V gene where checked; the cause of the rest is unknown. In this sample the table shows about 97,000 clones, roughly two fifths of which occur a single time. Around 1.4% of the sample is held by the ten biggest clonotypes. The sequencing input was CD4+ T cells sorted from blood. The receptors were gathered from a human donor with alopecia areata.

This clone appeared a few times. This chain connects TRBV15 to TRBJ2-7; the D gene is possibly TRBD2 (7 bases). CDR3 length: 13 amino acids. Germline CDR1 LNHNV, CDR2 YYDKDF (reference sequence). The V end was cut by 3 bases, the J end by 7 bases, with 13 bases between. CDR3 sequence (DNA): TGTGCCACCAGCAGTCGGGGGGCGCGTGAGCAGTACTTC. Its protein product is CATSSRGAREQYF.

The chain has TRBV7-9 and TRBJ2-4; 7 bases match TRBD1. Germline V lookup: CDR1 SEHNR, CDR2 FQNEAQ (reference sequence). The CDR3 runs 14 residues. V lost 1 base, J lost 7 bases, and 4 bases stayed unmatched. The CDR3 region is CASSLVGGRNIQYF. CDR3 bases: TGTGCCAGCAGCTTAGTAGGGGGCAGGAACATTCAGTACTTC.

This chain uses TRBV2 with TRBJ2-7; D gene uncertain. CDR1 is SNHLY, CDR2 FYNNEI, per germline. The V end lost 5 bases, the J end lost 6 bases, and 17 bases lay between the germline ends. The CDR3 has 14 amino acids. The CDR3 sequence is CASSTTVGPSEQYF. The DNA for the CDR3 is TGTGCCAGCAGTACGACGGTGGGTCCCTCCGAGCAGTACTTC.

This chain connects TRBV11-2 to TRBJ1-2; 8 bases align to TRBD1. Germline CDR1 is SGHAT and CDR2 is FQNNGV. The CDR3 runs to 16 residues. V lost 5 bases, J lost 8 bases, and 16 bases stayed unmatched. In DNA form, the CDR3 reads TGTGCCAGCAGCCGGCCCGGACAGGGAGGTTTTTTCGGCTACACCTTC. It translates to CASSRPGQGGFFGYTF.

The rearrangement uses TRBV7-2 and TRBJ2-4, with D maybe TRBD1 (6 bases). Germline V gives CDR1 SGHTA, CDR2 FQGNSA. The V end was cut by 2 bases, the J end by 6 bases, with 20 bases between. The CDR3 spans 17 residues. CDR3: CASSLTAVQGIRNIQYF. In DNA, the CDR3 is TGTGCCAGCAGCTTAACGGCCGTGCAGGGGATAAGAAACATTCAGTACTTC.

The chain uses TRBV28 and TRBJ2-7; possibly TRBD1 for D (6 bases). Trimming shortened V by 3 bases and J by 0 bases, and 9 bases separated the two germline ends. Per the germline V gene, CDR1 is MDHEN and CDR2 is SYDVKM. The CDR3 loop spans 14 amino acids. Here the CDR3 reads CASSFPQGSYEQYF. The DNA for the CDR3 is TGTGCCAGCAGTTTTCCACAGGGCTCCTACGAGCAGTACTTC.

The genes are TRBV6-6 and TRBJ2-7; 9 bases are a match to TRBD2. With 7 bases clipped from V and 2 bases from J, the junction kept 9 bases outside the gene matches. Per the germline V gene, CDR1 is MNHNY and CDR2 is SVGAGI (reference sequence). This CDR3 contains 15 residues. CDR3 residues: CASITAGTSTYEQYF. The CDR3 nucleotides are TGTGCCAGCATCACGGCGGGGACTAGCACCTACGAGCAGTACTTC.

This rearrangement joins TRBV29-1 to TRBJ1-1; 8 nucleotides align to TRBD1. Germline lookup yields CDR1 SQVTM and CDR2 ANQGSEA. CDR3 size: 15 residues. V lost 4 bases and J lost 4; bases outside the gene matches: 11. The CDR3 region is CSVALIDRGRTEAFF. CDR3 bases: TGCAGCGTTGCCCTTATTGACAGGGGACGCACTGAAGCTTTCTTT. The whole variable domain, filled in from reference TRBV29-1 and TRBJ1-1, reads SAVISQKPSRDICQRGTSLTIQCQVDSQVTMMFWYRQQPGQSLTLIATANQGSEATYESGFVIDKFPISRPNLTFSTLTVSNMSPEDSSIYLCSVALIDRGRTEAFFGQGTRLTVV.

The V call is TRBV15, the J call TRBJ2-2, with unresolved D. Germline CDR1 reads LNHNV; CDR2 reads YYDKDF (reference sequence). The CDR3 totals 16 residues. Deletions cut 5 bases from V and 1 base from J, with 14 bases between. The CDR3, as DNA: TGTGCCACCAGCGTACGTCTCCTAGGGAACACCGGGGAGCTGTTTTTT. Residues: CATSVRLLGNTGELFF. The full variable domain, with the rest looked up from reference TRBV15 and TRBJ2-2, is DAMVIQNPRYQVTQFGKPVTLSCSQTLNHNVMYWYQQKSSQAPKLLFHYYDKDFNNEADTPDNFQSRRPNTSFCFLDIRSPGLGDTAMYLCATSVRLLGNTGELFFGEGSRLTVL.

The chain links TRBV15 to TRBJ2-7; 7 nucleotides align to TRBD1. Losses at the gene ends were 3 bases for V and 8 bases for J; bases not matched to a gene: 7. This CDR3 is 13 amino acids long. In germline, CDR1 is LNHNV, CDR2 YYDKDF (reference sequence). The CDR3 sequence: CATSRANRGQQYF. The CDR3 bases are TGTGCCACCAGCAGGGCCAACAGGGGACAGCAGTACTTC.

The chain combines TRBV29-1 with TRBJ2-7; 12 bases are shared with TRBD2. Germline CDR1 reads SQVTM; CDR2 reads ANQGSEA. Trimming at V came to 6 bases and at J to 7 bases, leaving 10 bases not matched to a gene. The CDR3 covers 14 residues. Here the CDR3 reads CSVPGLAGMKEQYF. CDR3 DNA sequence: TGCAGCGTCCCAGGACTAGCGGGAATGAAGGAGCAGTACTTC.

This clone was found a few times. V is TRBV4-1 and J is TRBJ2-7; the D gene is possibly TRBD2 (6 bases). This CDR3 is built from 14 residues. Germline V gene sequence: CDR1 MGHRA, CDR2 YSYEKL. Trimming left V 1 base short and J 5 bases short, with 12 bases between. CDR3 bases: TGCGCCAGCAGCCAAGCCCTAGCGACGCACGAGCAGTACTTC. As protein: CASSQALATHEQYF.

The gene calls are TRBV5-1 and TRBJ1-6, with TRBD1 as a possible D gene (6 bases). This CDR3 spans 15 amino acids. V lost 0 bases and J 7 bases, leaving 11 bases between the germline ends. Germline CDR1 and CDR2: SGHRS and YFSETQ. The CDR3 region is CASSLGDTGNSPLHF. Written as DNA, the CDR3 is TGCGCCAGCAGCTTGGGGGACACGGGGAATTCACCCCTCCACTTT.

The table lists this clone with a few counts. The rearrangement joins TRBV7-2 to TRBJ2-7; D not certain. The CDR3 totals 13 residues. Germline CDR1 reads SGHTA; CDR2 reads FQGNSA. Trimming took off 1 base at V and 7 bases at J, with 11 bases between the two ends. DNA for the CDR3: TGTGCCAGCAGCTTAGTGTCTTCTCAGGAGCAGTACTTC. Translating gives CASSLVSSQEQYF. Using reference TRBV7-2 and TRBJ2-7 for the parts outside the CDR3, the full variable domain is GAGVSQSPSNKVTEKGKDVELRCDPISGHTALYWYRQSLGQGLEFLIYFQGNSAPDKSGLPSDRFSAERTGGSVSTLTIQRTQQEDSAVYLCASSLVSSQEQYFGPGTRLTVT.

In its sample, this clone was seen many times. The chain uses TRBV25-1 and TRBJ2-5; D gene unclear. With 2 bases removed from V and 1 base from J, the gap between germline ends came to 8 bases. Germline CDR1 and CDR2: MGHDK and SYGVNS. The CDR3 runs 14 residues. The CDR3 bases are TGTGCCAGCAGTGAACCCAGGATCCAAGAGACCCAGTACTTC. This codes for CASSEPRIQETQYF.

The chain joins TRBV7-2 to TRBJ2-3, with D maybe TRBD1 (6 bases). CDR1 and CDR2 from the germline V gene are SGHTA and FQGNSA. CDR3 length: 12 residues. With 5 bases removed from V and 5 bases from J, the gap between germline ends came to 8 bases. CDR3 region: CASSGGGDTQYF. The CDR3 region has the DNA TGTGCCAGCAGCGGGGGCGGAGATACGCAGTATTTT.

V is TRBV20-1 and J is TRBJ2-3; no definite D call. Germline CDR1 DFQATT, CDR2 SNEGSKA (reference sequence). Trimming took 5 bases from V and 2 from J, leaving 5 bases between them. The CDR3 spans 11 residues. As DNA, the CDR3 is TGCAGTGCTGCCCTCACAGATACGCAGTATTTT. Protein sequence: CSAALTDTQYF.

This clone was counted a few times. This chain links TRBV30 with TRBJ2-2; no reliable D call. CDR3 length: 13 residues. From germline, CDR1 is GTSNPN and CDR2 SVGIG (reference sequence). V lost 0 bases to trimming and J lost 8 bases, with 10 bases between them. The CDR3 DNA follows: TGTGCCTGGAGTGTACACCCCCGAGGGGAGCTGTTTTTT. Protein: CAWSVHPRGELFF.

This clone was seen once. The V gene is TRBV28, the J gene TRBJ1-5; weak D call: TRBD1 (5 bases). V was trimmed by 11 bases and J by 1 base, leaving 12 bases between them. This CDR3 region has 13 residues. Germline values: CDR1 MDHEN, CDR2 SYDVKM. This CDR3 reads CAERGASNQPQHF. CDR3 DNA sequence: TGTGCCGAACGAGGGGCGAGCAATCAGCCCCAGCATTTT. The variable domain in full, completed from reference TRBV28 and TRBJ1-5, reads DVKVTQSSRYLVKRTGEKVFLECVQDMDHENMFWYRQDPGLGLRLIYFSYDVKMKEKGDIPEGYSVSREKKERFSLILESASTNQTSMYLCAERGASNQPQHFGDGTRLSIL.

There are a few counts of this clone. The chain couples TRBV29-1 to TRBJ2-1, with 12 positions matching TRBD2. Looked up from germline, CDR1 is SQVTM and CDR2 is ANQGSEA. The CDR3 has 16 amino acids. Trimming at V came to 2 bases and at J to 7 bases, leaving 9 bases not matched to a gene. DNA for the CDR3: TGCAGCGTTGAACGGCTAGCGGGAGGGTCTGGGAATGAGCAGTTCTTC. As protein: CSVERLAGGSGNEQFF.

In DNA form, the CDR3 reads TGCGCCAGCAGCTTCCAGGGACAGGGCACAGATACGCAGTATTTT. It codes for CASSFQGQGTDTQYF. The J gene is TRBJ2-3, the V gene TRBV5-1; 8 positions match TRBD1. The J segment lost 1 base and the V segment lost 2 bases, leaving 3 bases of the junction unmatched. The CDR3 spans 15 residues. Germline V lookup: CDR1 SGHRS, CDR2 YFSETQ.

As DNA, the CDR3 is TGTGCCAGCAGCCAGCTAGCCCTAGGAGCCAAAAACATTCAGTACTTC. It specifies CASSQLALGAKNIQYF. The chain links TRBV2 to TRBJ2-4, with D maybe TRBD2 (5 bases). This CDR3 contains 16 residues. The germline CDR1 and CDR2 sequences are SNHLY and FYNNEI. The ends were cut back, 6 bases at V and 0 bases at J, with 15 bases in the middle.

The chain recombines TRBV2 with TRBJ2-7; perhaps D is TRBD1 or TRBD2 (5 bases each). CDR1 SNHLY and CDR2 FYNNEI come from the germline V gene. The CDR3 totals 14 residues. Deletions cut 5 bases from V and 0 bases from J, with 11 bases between. CDR3 loop: CASSPPGSSYEQYF. The DNA of the CDR3 is TGTGCCAGCAGTCCCCCAGGGAGCTCCTACGAGCAGTACTTC. The full variable domain, completed using reference TRBV2 and TRBJ2-7, is EPEVTQTPSHQVTQMGQEVILRCVPISNHLYFYWYRQILGQKVEFLVSFYNNEISEKSEIFDDQFSVERPDGSNFTLKIRSTKLEDSAMYFCASSPPGSSYEQYFGPGTRLTVT.

The rearrangement uses TRBV11-2 and TRBJ1-1; D not resolved. The CDR3 has 13 amino acids. V was trimmed by 5 bases and J by 0 bases, leaving 7 bases between them. Germline V gives CDR1 SGHAT, CDR2 FQNNGV. The DNA for the CDR3 is TGTGCCAGCAGCCGCGGGGTGAACACTGAAGCTTTCTTT. This gives the protein CASSRGVNTEAFF.

The chain has TRBV6-5 and TRBJ2-6; no firm D call. This CDR3 spans 15 amino acids. Trimming cost V 3 bases and J 4 bases, with 10 bases left between them. The germline V gene has CDR1 MNHEY and CDR2 SVGAGI. The CDR3 DNA follows: TGTGCCAGCAGTTATAGGCTCCCGGGGGCCAACGTCCTGACTTTC. It is translated as CASSYRLPGANVLTF.